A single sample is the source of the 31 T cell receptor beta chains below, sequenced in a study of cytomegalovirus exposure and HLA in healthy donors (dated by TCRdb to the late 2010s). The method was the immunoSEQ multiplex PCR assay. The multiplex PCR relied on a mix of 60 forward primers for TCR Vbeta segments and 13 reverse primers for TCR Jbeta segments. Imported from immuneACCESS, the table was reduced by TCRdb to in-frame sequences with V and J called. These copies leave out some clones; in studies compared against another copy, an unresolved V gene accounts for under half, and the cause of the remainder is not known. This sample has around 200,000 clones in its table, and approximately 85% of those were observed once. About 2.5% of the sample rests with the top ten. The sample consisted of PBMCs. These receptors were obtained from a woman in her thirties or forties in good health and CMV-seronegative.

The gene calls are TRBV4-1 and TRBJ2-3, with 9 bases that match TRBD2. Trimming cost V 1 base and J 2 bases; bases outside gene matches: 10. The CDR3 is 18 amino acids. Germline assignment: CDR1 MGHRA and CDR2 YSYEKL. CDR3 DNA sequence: TGCGCCAGCAGCCAAGCTATCAATCTAGCGGGATACACAGATACGCAGTATTTT. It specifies CASSQAINLAGYTDTQYF.

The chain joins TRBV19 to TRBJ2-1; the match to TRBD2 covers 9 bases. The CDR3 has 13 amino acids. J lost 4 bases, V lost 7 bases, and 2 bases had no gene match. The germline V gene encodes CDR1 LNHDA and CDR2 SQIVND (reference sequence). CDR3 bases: TGTGCCAGTACGACTAGCGGTTACAATGAGCAGTTCTTC. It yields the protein CASTTSGYNEQFF.

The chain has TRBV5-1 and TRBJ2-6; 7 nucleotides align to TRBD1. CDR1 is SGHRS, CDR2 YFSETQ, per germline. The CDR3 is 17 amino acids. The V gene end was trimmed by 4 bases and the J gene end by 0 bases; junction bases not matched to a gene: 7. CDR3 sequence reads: CASSAGTGVSGANVLTF. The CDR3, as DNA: TGCGCCAGCAGCGCAGGAACAGGGGTCTCTGGGGCCAACGTCCTGACTTTC.

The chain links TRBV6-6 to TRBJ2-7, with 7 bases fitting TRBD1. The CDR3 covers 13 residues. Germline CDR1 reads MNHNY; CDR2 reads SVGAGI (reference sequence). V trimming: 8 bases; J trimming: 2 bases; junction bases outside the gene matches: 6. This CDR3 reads CASSRGTAYEQYF. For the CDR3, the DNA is TGTGCCAGCTCTAGGGGGACAGCCTACGAGCAGTACTTC.

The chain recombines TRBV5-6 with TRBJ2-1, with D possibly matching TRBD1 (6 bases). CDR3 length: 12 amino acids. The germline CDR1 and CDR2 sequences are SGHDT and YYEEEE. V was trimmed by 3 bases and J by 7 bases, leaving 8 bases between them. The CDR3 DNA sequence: TGTGCCAGCAGCTGGACAGAAAATGAGCAGTTCTTC. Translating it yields CASSWTENEQFF.

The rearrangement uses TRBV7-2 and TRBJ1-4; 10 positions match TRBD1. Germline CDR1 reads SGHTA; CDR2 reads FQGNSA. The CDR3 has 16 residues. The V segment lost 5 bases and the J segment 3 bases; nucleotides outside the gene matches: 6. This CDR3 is CASSRFGTGANEKLFF. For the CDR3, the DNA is TGTGCCAGCAGCCGTTTCGGGACAGGGGCTAATGAAAAACTGTTTTTT. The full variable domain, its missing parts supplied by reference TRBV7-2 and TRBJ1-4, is GAGVSQSPSNKVTEKGKDVELRCDPISGHTALYWYRQSLGQGLEFLIYFQGNSAPDKSGLPSDRFSAERTGGSVSTLTIQRTQQEDSAVYLCASSRFGTGANEKLFFGSGTQLSVL.

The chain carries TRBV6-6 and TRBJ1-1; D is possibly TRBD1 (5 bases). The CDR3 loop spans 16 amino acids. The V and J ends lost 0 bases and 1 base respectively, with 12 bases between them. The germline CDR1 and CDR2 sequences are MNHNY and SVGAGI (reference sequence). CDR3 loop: CASSYSPGIRNTEAFF. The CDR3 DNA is TGTGCCAGCAGTTACTCCCCAGGGATCCGGAACACTGAAGCTTTCTTT.

The CDR3 sequence is CAWSPRGADTQYF. The CDR3 DNA follows: TGTGCCTGGAGTCCCCGGGGAGCAGATACGCAGTATTTT. V usage is TRBV30 and J usage is TRBJ2-3, with a weak D call TRBD2 (5 bases). Deletions cut 2 bases from V and 4 bases from J, with 10 bases between. This CDR3 region has 13 residues. Looked up from germline, CDR1 is GTSNPN and CDR2 is SVGIG (reference sequence).

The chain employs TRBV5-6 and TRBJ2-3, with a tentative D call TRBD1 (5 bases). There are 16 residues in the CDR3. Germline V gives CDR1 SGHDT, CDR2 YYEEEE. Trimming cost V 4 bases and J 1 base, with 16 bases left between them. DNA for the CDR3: TGTGCCAGCAGCCCCCTATTCCCAGGGCGCACAGATACGCAGTATTTT. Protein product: CASSPLFPGRTDTQYF.

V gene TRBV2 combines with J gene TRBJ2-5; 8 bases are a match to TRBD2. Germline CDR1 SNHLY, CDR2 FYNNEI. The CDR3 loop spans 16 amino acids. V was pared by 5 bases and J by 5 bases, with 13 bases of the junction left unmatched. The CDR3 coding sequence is TGTGCCAGCAGTAAAAGGGTGGCGGGAGGAGGGGAGACCCAGTACTTC. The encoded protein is CASSKRVAGGGETQYF. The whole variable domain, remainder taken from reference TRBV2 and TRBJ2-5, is EPEVTQTPSHQVTQMGQEVILRCVPISNHLYFYWYRQILGQKVEFLVSFYNNEISEKSEIFDDQFSVERPDGSNFTLKIRSTKLEDSAMYFCASSKRVAGGGETQYFGPGTRLLVL.

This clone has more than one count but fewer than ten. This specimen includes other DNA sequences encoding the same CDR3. This CDR3 is CASSLQREQYF. For the CDR3, the DNA is TGTGCCAGCAGCCTCCAGAGGGAGCAGTACTTC. The chain uses TRBV28 and TRBJ2-7; D call uncertain. With 6 bases removed from V and 7 bases from J, the gap between germline ends came to 10 bases. From germline, CDR1 is MDHEN and CDR2 SYDVKM. The CDR3 loop spans 11 amino acids.

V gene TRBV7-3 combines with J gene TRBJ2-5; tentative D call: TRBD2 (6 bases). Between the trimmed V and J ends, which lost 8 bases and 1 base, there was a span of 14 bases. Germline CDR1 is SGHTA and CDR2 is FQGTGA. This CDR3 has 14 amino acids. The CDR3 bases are TGTGCCAGCGGGCACGGAGGGAGCCAAGAGACCCAGTACTTC. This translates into CASGHGGSQETQYF.

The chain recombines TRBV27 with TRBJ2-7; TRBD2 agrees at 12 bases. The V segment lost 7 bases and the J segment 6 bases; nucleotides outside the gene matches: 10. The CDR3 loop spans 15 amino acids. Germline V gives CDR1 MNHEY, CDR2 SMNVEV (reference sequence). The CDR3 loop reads CASTRTSGNKFEQYF. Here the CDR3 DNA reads TGTGCCAGCACTAGGACTAGCGGGAACAAGTTCGAGCAGTACTTC.

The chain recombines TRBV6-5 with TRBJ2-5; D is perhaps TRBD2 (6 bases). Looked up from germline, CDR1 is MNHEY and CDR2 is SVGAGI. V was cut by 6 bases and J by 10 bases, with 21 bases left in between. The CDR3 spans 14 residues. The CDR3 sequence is CASRHGTFLGGQYF. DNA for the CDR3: TGTGCCAGCAGACACGGGACTTTCCTGGGTGGCCAGTACTTC.

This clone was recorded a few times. The CDR3: CASSFGGREETQYF. CDR3 nucleotide sequence: TGCGCCAGCAGCTTCGGGGGGCGCGAAGAGACCCAGTACTTC. The chain joins TRBV5-1 to TRBJ2-5, with D perhaps matching TRBD2 (7 bases). This CDR3 spans 14 amino acids. Germline V gives CDR1 SGHRS, CDR2 YFSETQ. Trimming removed 2 bases at V and 3 bases at J, with 11 bases between.

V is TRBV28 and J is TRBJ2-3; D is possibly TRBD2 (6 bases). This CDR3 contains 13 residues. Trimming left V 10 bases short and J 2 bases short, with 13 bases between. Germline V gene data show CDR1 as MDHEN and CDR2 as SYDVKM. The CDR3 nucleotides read TGTGCCACGGCGGGGCCGTACACAGATACGCAGTATTTT. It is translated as CATAGPYTDTQYF.

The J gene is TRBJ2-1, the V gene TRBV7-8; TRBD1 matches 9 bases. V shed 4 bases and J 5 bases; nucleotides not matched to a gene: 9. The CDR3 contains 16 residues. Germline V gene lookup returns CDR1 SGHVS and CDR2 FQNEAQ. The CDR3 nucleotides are TGTGCCAGCAGCTCCTTGACAGGGGGTCCTCACAATGAGCAGTTCTTC. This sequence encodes CASSSLTGGPHNEQFF.

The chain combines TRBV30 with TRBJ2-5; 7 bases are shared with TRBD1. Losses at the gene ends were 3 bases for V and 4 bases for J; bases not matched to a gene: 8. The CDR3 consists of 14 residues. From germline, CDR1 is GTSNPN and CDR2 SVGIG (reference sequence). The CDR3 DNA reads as TGTGCCTGGAGGACAGGGCCAGTCCGAGAGACCCAGTACTTC. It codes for CAWRTGPVRETQYF.

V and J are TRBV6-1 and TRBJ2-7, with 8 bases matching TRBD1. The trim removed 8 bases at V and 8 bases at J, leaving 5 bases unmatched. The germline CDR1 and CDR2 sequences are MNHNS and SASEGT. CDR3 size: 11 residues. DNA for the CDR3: TGTGCCAGCCCAGGGGGCCGTCAGCAGTACTTC. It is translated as CASPGGRQQYF.

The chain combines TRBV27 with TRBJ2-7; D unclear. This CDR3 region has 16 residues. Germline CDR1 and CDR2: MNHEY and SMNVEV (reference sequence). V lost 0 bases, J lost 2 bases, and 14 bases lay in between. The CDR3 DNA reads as TGTGCCAGCAGTTTATCCAATCCTTCTACAGCCTACGAGCAGTACTTC. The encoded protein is CASSLSNPSTAYEQYF.

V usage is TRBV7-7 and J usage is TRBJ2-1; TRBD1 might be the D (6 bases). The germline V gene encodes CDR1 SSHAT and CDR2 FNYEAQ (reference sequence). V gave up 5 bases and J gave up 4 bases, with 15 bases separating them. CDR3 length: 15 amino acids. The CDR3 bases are TGTGCCAGCAGCCCCGCTGGGGGCATATACAATGAGCAGTTCTTC. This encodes CASSPAGGIYNEQFF. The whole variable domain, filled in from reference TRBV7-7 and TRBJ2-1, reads GAGVSQSPRYKVTKRGQDVTLRCDPISSHATLYWYQQALGQGPEFLTYFNYEAQPDKSGLPSDRFSAERPEGSISTLTIQRTEQRDSAMYRCASSPAGGIYNEQFFGPGTRLTVL.

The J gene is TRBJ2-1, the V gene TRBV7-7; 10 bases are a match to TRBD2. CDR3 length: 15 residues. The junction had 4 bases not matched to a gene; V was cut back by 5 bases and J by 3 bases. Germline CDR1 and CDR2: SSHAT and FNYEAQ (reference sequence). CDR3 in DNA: TGTGCCAGCAGCCGTTCTAGCGGGAGCTACAATGAGCAGTTCTTC. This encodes CASSRSSGSYNEQFF.

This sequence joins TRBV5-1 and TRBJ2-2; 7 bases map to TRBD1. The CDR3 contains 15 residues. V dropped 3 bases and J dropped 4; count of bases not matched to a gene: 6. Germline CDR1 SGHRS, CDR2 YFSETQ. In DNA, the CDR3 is TGCGCCAGCAGCTCTACAGGGGATGGCACCGGGGAGCTGTTTTTT. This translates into CASSSTGDGTGELFF. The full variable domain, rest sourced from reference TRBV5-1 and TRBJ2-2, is KAGVTQTPRYLIKTRGQQVTLSCSPISGHRSVSWYQQTPGQGLQFLFEYFSETQRNKGNFPGRFSGRQFSNSRSEMNVSTLELGDSALYLCASSSTGDGTGELFFGEGSRLTVL.

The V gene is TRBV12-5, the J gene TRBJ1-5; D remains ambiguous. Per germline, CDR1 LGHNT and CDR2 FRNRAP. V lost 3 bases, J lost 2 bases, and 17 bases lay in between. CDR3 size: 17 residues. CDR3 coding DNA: TGTGCTAGTGGTTTCCTGACCAAGGGAGTGGGCAATCAGCCCCAGCATTTT. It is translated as CASGFLTKGVGNQPQHF.

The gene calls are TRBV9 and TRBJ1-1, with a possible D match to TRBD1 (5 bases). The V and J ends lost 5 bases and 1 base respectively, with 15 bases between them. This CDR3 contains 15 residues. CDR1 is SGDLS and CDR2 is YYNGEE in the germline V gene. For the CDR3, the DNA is TGTGCCAGCAGTCCCTGGGGCCTGGAGAACACTGAAGCTTTCTTT. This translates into CASSPWGLENTEAFF.

The CDR3 coding sequence is TGCAGTGCTCTTCAGGGCTACGAGCAGTACTTC. It codes for CSALQGYEQYF. The chain has TRBV20-1 and TRBJ2-7, with D perhaps matching TRBD1 (5 bases). Germline CDR1 DFQATT, CDR2 SNEGSKA (reference sequence). V lost 5 bases, J lost 3 bases, and 8 bases lay in between. The CDR3 length is 11 residues.

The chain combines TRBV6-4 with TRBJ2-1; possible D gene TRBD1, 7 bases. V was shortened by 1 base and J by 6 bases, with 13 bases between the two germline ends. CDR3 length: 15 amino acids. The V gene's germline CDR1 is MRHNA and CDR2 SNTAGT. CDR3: CASSDWEAGGNEQFF. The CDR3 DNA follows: TGTGCCAGCAGTGACTGGGAGGCAGGGGGCAATGAGCAGTTCTTC.

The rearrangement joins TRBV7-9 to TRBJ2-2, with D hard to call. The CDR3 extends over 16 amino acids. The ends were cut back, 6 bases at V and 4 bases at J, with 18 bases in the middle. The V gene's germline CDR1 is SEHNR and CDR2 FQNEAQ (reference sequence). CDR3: CASRPTPARSTGELFF. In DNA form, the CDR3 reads TGTGCCAGCAGACCCACCCCTGCTAGATCCACCGGGGAGCTGTTTTTT.

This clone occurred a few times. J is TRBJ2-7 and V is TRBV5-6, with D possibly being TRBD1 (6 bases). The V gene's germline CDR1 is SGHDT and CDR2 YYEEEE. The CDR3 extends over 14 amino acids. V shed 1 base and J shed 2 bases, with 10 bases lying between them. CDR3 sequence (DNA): TGTGCCAGCAGCTTGACAGGGTACGCCTACGAGCAGTACTTC. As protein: CASSLTGYAYEQYF.

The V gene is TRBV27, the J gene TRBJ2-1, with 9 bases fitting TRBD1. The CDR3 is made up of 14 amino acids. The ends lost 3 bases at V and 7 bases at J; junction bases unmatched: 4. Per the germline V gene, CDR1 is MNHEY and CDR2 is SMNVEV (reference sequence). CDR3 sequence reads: CASSFETGGNEQFF. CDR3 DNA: TGTGCCAGCAGTTTCGAGACAGGGGGGAATGAGCAGTTCTTC.

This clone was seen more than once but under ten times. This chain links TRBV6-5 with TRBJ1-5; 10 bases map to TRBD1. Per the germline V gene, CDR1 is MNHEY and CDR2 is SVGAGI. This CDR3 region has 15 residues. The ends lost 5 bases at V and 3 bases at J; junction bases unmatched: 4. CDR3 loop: CASSRTGGLNQPQHF. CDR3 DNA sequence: TGTGCCAGCAGTCGGACAGGGGGGCTCAATCAGCCCCAGCATTTT.